Shown below are 30 T cell receptor beta chains from a single sample sequenced in a study of control samples from healthy donors and cancer patients. The protocol was immunoSEQ multiplex PCR, while the TCRdb copy is restricted to in-frame clones and leaves out a portion. The repertoire includes about 86,000 clones, roughly nine tenths of them detected once, and about 9.5% sits in the top ten. Material: PBMCs. Source of these receptors: a woman between 50 and 59 years old with colorectal cancer.

V gene TRBV28 combines with J gene TRBJ1-4; TRBD1 matches at 7 bases. Trimming at V came to 6 bases and at J to 3 bases, leaving 7 bases not matched to a gene. The germline gives CDR1 MDHEN, CDR2 SYDVKM. The CDR3 consists of 15 residues. CDR3 in amino acids: CASRPLGTANEKLFF. As DNA, the CDR3 is TGTGCCAGCAGACCGCTCGGGACAGCTAATGAAAAACTGTTTTTT.

The V and J genes are TRBV6-6 and TRBJ1-1, with a possible D match to TRBD1 (5 bases). The CDR3 totals 13 residues. The germline CDR1 and CDR2 sequences are MNHNY and SVGAGI (reference sequence). Trimming took 7 bases from V and 3 from J, leaving 12 bases between them. The CDR3 nucleotides are TGTGCCAGCACCCTCGAGGGGTACACTGAAGCTTTCTTT. Translation: CASTLEGYTEAFF.

The chain is built from TRBV2 and TRBJ2-1, with a weak D call TRBD2 (6 bases). The V and J ends lost 4 bases and 7 bases respectively, with 14 bases between them. Looked up from germline, CDR1 is SNHLY and CDR2 is FYNNEI. The CDR3 has 14 residues. CDR3 sequence (DNA): TGTGCCAGCAGTGCGGAGGGAACTGGGAATGAGCAGTTCTTC. Its translation: CASSAEGTGNEQFF.

The chain combines TRBV5-6 with TRBJ1-5; maybe TRBD1 (5 bases). This CDR3 region has 16 residues. Per the germline V gene, CDR1 is SGHDT and CDR2 is YYEEEE. V lost 0 bases, J lost 1 base, and 11 bases lay in between. The CDR3 protein is CASSLGGGTSNQPQHF. The CDR3 bases are TGTGCCAGCAGCTTGGGCGGGGGAACGAGCAATCAGCCCCAGCATTTT.

This clone appeared a few times. This chain connects TRBV18 to TRBJ2-2; no definite D call. The CDR3 covers 13 residues. Germline V lookup: CDR1 KGHSH, CDR2 LQKENI. V lost 5 bases to trimming and J lost 0 bases, with 4 bases between them. CDR3 residues: CASSSTNTGELFF. As DNA, the CDR3 is TGTGCCAGCTCATCTACGAACACCGGGGAGCTGTTTTTT.

CDR3 amino acids: CASSYRGANSPLHF. In DNA form, the CDR3 reads TGTGCCAGCAGTTACCGAGGGGCCAATTCACCCCTCCACTTT. The V call is TRBV6-6, the J call TRBJ1-6; the D gene is possibly TRBD1 (5 bases). Germline CDR1 MNHNY, CDR2 SVGAGI (reference sequence). V was shortened by 2 bases and J by 7 bases, with 9 bases between the two germline ends. This CDR3 spans 14 amino acids.

The CDR3 nucleotides read TGTGCCAGCAGTTACAGGGGAACCCTCTATGGCTACACCTTC. It encodes CASSYRGTLYGYTF. This chain connects TRBV6-6 to TRBJ1-2, with D perhaps matching TRBD1 (5 bases). V lost 2 bases to trimming and J lost 4 bases, with 11 bases between them. The CDR3 has 14 residues. Germline CDR1 and CDR2: MNHNY and SVGAGI (reference sequence).

The sample holds a few counts of this clone. This chain joins TRBV18 and TRBJ1-1; D remains unclear. The V gene's germline CDR1 is KGHSH and CDR2 LQKENI. This CDR3 spans 17 amino acids. V lost 1 base and J lost 1, with 16 bases in between. CDR3 sequence (DNA): TGTGCCAGCTCACCACAGGGTATGGGGTTCGGGAACACTGAAGCTTTCTTT. Translation: CASSPQGMGFGNTEAFF.

The rearrangement links TRBV19 to TRBJ1-2, with D possibly matching TRBD1 (6 bases). This CDR3 is built from 14 residues. The V end lost 7 bases, the J end lost 0 bases, and 12 bases lay between the germline ends. Germline CDR1 is LNHDA and CDR2 is SQIVND (reference sequence). This CDR3 is CASKLRTANYGYTF. DNA for the CDR3: TGTGCCAGTAAGCTCCGGACAGCTAACTATGGCTACACCTTC.

This clone was seen only a few times. The chain carries TRBV25-1 and TRBJ1-2; D is undetermined. V was shortened by 1 base and J by 6 bases, with 6 bases between the two germline ends. The CDR3 totals 12 residues. Germline loops: CDR1 MGHDK, CDR2 SYGVNS. The CDR3 region is CASSEWRHGYTF. In DNA, the CDR3 is TGTGCCAGCAGTGAATGGAGACATGGCTACACCTTC.

CDR3 DNA sequence: TGTGCCAGCAGTGAAGAAGCGGGGGGGAAGGATACGCAGTATTTT. Translating gives CASSEEAGGKDTQYF. The chain couples TRBV2 to TRBJ2-3; 10 bases fit TRBD2. This CDR3 spans 15 amino acids. V shed 1 base and J 6 bases; nucleotides not matched to a gene: 4. Germline assignment: CDR1 SNHLY and CDR2 FYNNEI.

The chain carries TRBV14 and TRBJ1-2; D uncertain. This CDR3 has 13 amino acids. V was cut by 4 bases and J by 0 bases, with 6 bases left in between. The germline CDR1 and CDR2 sequences are SGHDN and FVKESK. Here the CDR3 DNA reads TGTGCCAGCAGCCTCGGGACTAACTATGGCTACACCTTC. Amino acids: CASSLGTNYGYTF.

J is TRBJ1-6 and V is TRBV27, with D hard to call. Germline V gene data show CDR1 as MNHEY and CDR2 as SMNVEV (reference sequence). The CDR3 runs to 15 residues. Trimming removed 7 bases from V and 5 bases from J, with 15 bases in between. DNA for the CDR3: TGTGCCAGCAAATATGGCGTTACCGATAATTCACCCCTCCACTTT. This codes for CASKYGVTDNSPLHF.

V is TRBV5-1 and J is TRBJ2-2; D possibly corresponds to TRBD1 (5 bases). CDR3 size: 16 residues. Trimming shortened V by 2 bases and J by 3 bases, and 14 bases separated the two germline ends. In germline, CDR1 is SGHRS, CDR2 YFSETQ. The CDR3 is CASSFRGGRDTGELFF. The CDR3 DNA sequence: TGCGCCAGCAGCTTTCGCGGCGGCAGGGACACCGGGGAGCTGTTTTTT. Full variable domain (remainder filled in from reference TRBV5-1 and TRBJ2-2): KAGVTQTPRYLIKTRGQQVTLSCSPISGHRSVSWYQQTPGQGLQFLFEYFSETQRNKGNFPGRFSGRQFSNSRSEMNVSTLELGDSALYLCASSFRGGRDTGELFFGEGSRLTVL.

V and J are TRBV28 and TRBJ2-2; 7 nucleotides line up with TRBD1. V trimming: 5 bases; J trimming: 1 base; junction bases outside the gene matches: 4. The CDR3 is 15 residues long. Germline lookup yields CDR1 MDHEN and CDR2 SYDVKM. The CDR3 sequence: CASSHHRGNTGELFF. In nucleotides, the CDR3 is TGTGCCAGCAGTCACCACAGGGGGAACACCGGGGAGCTGTTTTTT. The entire variable domain, with the rest obtained from reference TRBV28 and TRBJ2-2, is as follows: DVKVTQSSRYLVKRTGEKVFLECVQDMDHENMFWYRQDPGLGLRLIYFSYDVKMKEKGDIPEGYSVSREKKERFSLILESASTNQTSMYLCASSHHRGNTGELFFGEGSRLTVL.

The chain links TRBV19 to TRBJ1-6; D is uncertain. V gave up 5 bases and J gave up 7 bases, with 9 bases separating them. The V gene's germline CDR1 is LNHDA and CDR2 SQIVND (reference sequence). This CDR3 comprises 13 residues. Here the CDR3 DNA reads TGTGCCAGTAGTCGCATCTTCAATTCACCCCTCCACTTT. This translates into CASSRIFNSPLHF. The full variable domain, with the rest looked up from reference TRBV19 and TRBJ1-6, is DGGITQSPKYLFRKEGQNVTLSCEQNLNHDAMYWYRQDPGQGLRLIYYSQIVNDFQKGDIAEGYSVSREKKESFPLTVTSAQKNPTAFYLCASSRIFNSPLHFGNGTRLTVT.

The rearrangement uses TRBV7-2 and TRBJ1-2, with D unclear. With 1 base removed from V and 1 base from J, the gap between germline ends came to 10 bases. CDR3 length: 15 residues. Per the germline V gene, CDR1 is SGHTA and CDR2 is FQGNSA. The CDR3 DNA is TGTGCCAGCAGCTTAGGGTCCGTCCGTAACTATGGCTACACCTTC. Its protein is CASSLGSVRNYGYTF.

The CDR3 here is CAWGQPGNTIYF. For the CDR3, the DNA is TGTGCCTGGGGACAACCAGGAAACACCATATATTTT. This chain joins TRBV30 and TRBJ1-3; a weak D match, TRBD1 (5 bases). With 5 bases removed from V and 4 bases from J, the gap between germline ends came to 9 bases. Germline V gene data show CDR1 as GTSNPN and CDR2 as SVGIG (reference sequence). There are 12 residues in the CDR3.

In its sample, this clone was seen once. The chain is built from TRBV4-2 and TRBJ2-5; the D gene is possibly TRBD1 (6 bases). The V gene's germline CDR1 is LGHNA and CDR2 YNFKEQ. The CDR3 spans 14 residues. V was clipped by 4 bases and J by 5 bases, with 14 bases between them. CDR3 bases: TGTGCCAGCAGCCCGCCGGGGCAGGGGGAGACCCAGTACTTC. Its translation is CASSPPGQGETQYF.

The V call is TRBV4-3, the J call TRBJ1-3, with unresolved D. The germline CDR1 and CDR2 sequences are LGHNA and YSLEER. The CDR3 length is 16 residues. The V end lost 0 bases, the J end lost 2 bases, and 11 bases lay between the germline ends. CDR3 sequence reads: CASSQESGKAGNTIYF. Written as DNA, the CDR3 is TGCGCCAGCAGCCAAGAAAGTGGAAAAGCTGGAAACACCATATATTTT.

The gene calls are TRBV4-3 and TRBJ1-5; D remains unclear. Germline V lookup: CDR1 LGHNA, CDR2 YSLEER. With 0 bases removed from V and 9 bases from J, the gap between germline ends came to 15 bases. CDR3 length: 15 residues. The CDR3 coding sequence is TGCGCCAGCAGCCAAGACCCGGACGGTGGCTCGCCCCAGCATTTT. Protein: CASSQDPDGGSPQHF.

This clone has just one count. CDR3 DNA: TGTGCCAGCAGCTTGGGGGCTGGGACTAGCGTGGCGGAGACCCAGTACTTC. Residues: CASSLGAGTSVAETQYF. J is TRBJ2-5 and V is TRBV5-6; 10 nucleotides agree with TRBD2. Losses at the gene ends were 0 bases for V and 5 bases for J; bases not matched to a gene: 10. The CDR3 has 17 residues. Germline loops: CDR1 SGHDT, CDR2 YYEEEE. Based on the CDR3 plus reference TRBV5-6 and TRBJ2-5, the full variable domain is DAGVTQSPTHLIKTRGQQVTLRCSPKSGHDTVSWYQQALGQGPQFIFQYYEEEERQRGNFPDRFSGHQFPNYSSELNVNALLLGDSALYLCASSLGAGTSVAETQYFGPGTRLLVL.

The chain combines TRBV10-1 with TRBJ2-1, with 10 bases identical to TRBD1. Germline V gene lookup returns CDR1 WNHNN and CDR2 SYGVQD (reference sequence). The CDR3 totals 15 residues. J was trimmed by 9 bases and V by 5 bases; bases with no gene match: 10. The CDR3 nucleotides read TGCGCCAGCAGTCCCGGGACAGGGGTTTTGGGTGAGCAGTTCTTC. This encodes CASSPGTGVLGEQFF.

V is TRBV12-2 and J is TRBJ1-3; the DNA was not compared with TRBD1, the D call given in the table. TRBV12-2 is a pseudogene segment. The CDR3 loop spans 18 amino acids. The CDR3, as DNA: TGTGCAAGTCGCTTAGCTACGGATCGAAGGGGGCCTGGAAACACCATATATTTT. Translation gives CASRLATDRRGPGNTIYF.

This chain connects TRBV3-1 (or the pseudogene TRBV3-2) to TRBJ2-6; D call uncertain. CDR1 is LGHDT and CDR2 is YNNKEL in the germline V gene (reference sequence). Trimming took 2 bases from V and 0 from J, leaving 5 bases between them. The CDR3 is 15 residues long. In nucleotides, the CDR3 is TGTGCCAGCAGCCAACTCCTCTCTGGGGCCAACGTCCTGACTTTC. Translating gives CASSQLLSGANVLTF.

The chain employs TRBV9 and TRBJ2-1; D may be TRBD2 (5 bases). This CDR3 has 15 amino acids. Germline CDR1 reads SGDLS; CDR2 reads YYNGEE. V lost 1 base and J lost 0, with 8 bases in between. CDR3 loop: CASSVRGSSYNEQFF. The CDR3 region has the DNA TGTGCCAGCAGCGTAAGAGGGAGCTCCTACAATGAGCAGTTCTTC.

V usage is TRBV30 and J usage is TRBJ1-6; no definite D call. Germline V gene lookup returns CDR1 GTSNPN and CDR2 SVGIG (reference sequence). The CDR3 is 13 amino acids. V lost 5 bases to trimming and J lost 7 bases, with 12 bases between them. The CDR3 here is CAWDGDRNSPLHF. Written as DNA, the CDR3 is TGTGCCTGGGATGGGGATCGGAATTCACCCCTCCACTTT.

The V and J genes are TRBV21-1 and TRBJ2-7; TRBD2, as called in the table, went unchecked against the DNA. TRBV21-1 is flagged as a pseudogene. The CDR3 extends over 14 amino acids. CDR3 protein: CASSRGYHYDEQYV. The CDR3 nucleotides are TGTGCCAGCAGCAGAGGGTACCACTATGACGAGCAGTACGTC.

This clone turned up a few times. The J gene is TRBJ1-1, the V gene TRBV19; perhaps TRBD1 as D (5 bases). In germline, CDR1 is LNHDA, CDR2 SQIVND (reference sequence). The V and J ends lost 4 bases and 6 bases respectively, with 15 bases between them. The CDR3 has 14 amino acids. The CDR3 nucleotides are TGTGCCAGTAGTAAATCGCGGGTAGGGGCTGAAGCTTTCTTT. Translating gives CASSKSRVGAEAFF. Full variable domain (outside the CDR3, taken from reference TRBV19 and TRBJ1-1): DGGITQSPKYLFRKEGQNVTLSCEQNLNHDAMYWYRQDPGQGLRLIYYSQIVNDFQKGDIAEGYSVSREKKESFPLTVTSAQKNPTAFYLCASSKSRVGAEAFFGQGTRLTVV.

The rearrangement links TRBV5-6 to TRBJ2-2; D ambiguous. The V gene's germline CDR1 is SGHDT and CDR2 YYEEEE. The CDR3 totals 15 residues. The V and J ends lost 2 bases and 5 bases respectively, with 13 bases between them. The CDR3 loop reads CASSFSGRRTGELFF. CDR3 nucleotide sequence: TGTGCCAGCAGCTTCTCAGGACGCAGAACCGGGGAGCTGTTTTTT.